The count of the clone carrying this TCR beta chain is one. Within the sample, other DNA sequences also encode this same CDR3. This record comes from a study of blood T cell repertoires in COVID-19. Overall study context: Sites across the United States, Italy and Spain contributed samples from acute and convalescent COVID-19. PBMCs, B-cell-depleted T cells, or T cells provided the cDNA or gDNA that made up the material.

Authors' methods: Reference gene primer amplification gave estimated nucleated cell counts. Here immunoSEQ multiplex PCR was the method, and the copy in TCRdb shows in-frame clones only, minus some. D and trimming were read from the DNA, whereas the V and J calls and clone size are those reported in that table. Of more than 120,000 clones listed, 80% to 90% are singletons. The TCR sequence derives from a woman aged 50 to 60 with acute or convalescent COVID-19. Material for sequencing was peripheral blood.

The CDR3: CASTFGGDTEAFF. The CDR3 nucleotides are TGTGCCAGCACCTTCGGGGGAGACACTGAAGCTTTCTTT. The genes are TRBV12-3 or TRBV12-4 and TRBJ1-1; tentative D call: TRBD1 (5 bases). The V end lost 7 bases, the J end lost 3 bases, and 12 bases lay between the germline ends. This CDR3 region has 13 residues.